This T cell receptor beta chain was obtained from a study of PD-1 blockade in classical Hodgkin lymphoma. The time point here: cycle 4 day 1 (C4D1), after more than 5 weeks of nivolumab. Every single patient, without exception, relapsed after autologous stem cell transplantation, and brentuximab vedotin exposure varied. Magnetic negative selection was used to purify CD4+ T cells from thawed PBMCs. Profiled with immunoSEQ multiplex PCR; TCRdb holds only in-frame clones, not every one. The sample has approximately 31,000 clones; about 86% are singletons. Germline CDR1 reads SGHNT; CDR2 reads YENEEA. This CDR3 has 17 amino acids. The V end was cut by 3 bases, the J end by 3 bases, with 17 bases between.

The genes are TRBV11-3 and TRBJ2-2, with unresolved D. This clonotype originated in a human donor with classical Hodgkin lymphoma. Source: CD4+ T cells from blood, taken before the fourth cycle of nivolumab. The CDR3 DNA reads as TGTGCCAGCAGCTTCGGCGGCCGATCCGGGTACACCGGGGAGCTGTTTTTT. The encoded protein is CASSFGGRSGYTGELFF.